Below are 20 T cell receptor beta chains sequenced from a single sample in a study of blood T cells in healthy people across ages. With a J-beta primer mix and a sample-barcoded 5' primer, a second PCR ran 7 to 11 cycles. MiXCR, run by TCRdb on the 5' RACE reads, gives a single entry per CDR3 protein. There are about 780,000 distinct CDR3 sequences in the sample; 46% occur only once, and about a sixth lies in the top ten. The sequenced sample was blood. These receptors all come from an elderly man in good health.

The V and J genes are TRBV28 and TRBJ2-5; D unclear. Per germline, CDR1 MDHEN and CDR2 SYDVKM. V was shortened by 0 bases and J by 0 bases, with 5 bases between the two germline ends. The CDR3 is made up of 14 amino acids. The CDR3 here is CASSLWAHQETQYF. The DNA for the CDR3 is TGTGCCAGCAGTTTATGGGCCCACCAAGAGACCCAGTACTTC.

CDR3 region: CSVVNRAKNIQYF. CDR3 nucleotides: TGCAGCGTTGTTAACCGGGCCAAAAACATTCAGTACTTC. The rearrangement uses TRBV29-1 and TRBJ2-4, with D unclear. Germline V gives CDR1 SQVTM, CDR2 ANQGSEA. The CDR3 extends over 13 amino acids. V lost 4 bases to trimming and J lost 1 base, with 8 bases between them.

The table lists this clonotype with a few counts. The rearrangement uses TRBV5-1 and TRBJ2-2; TRBD2 is a possible D gene (6 bases). V gave up 1 base and J gave up 4 bases, with 14 bases separating them. Germline-derived CDR1 and CDR2 are SGHRS and YFSETQ. The CDR3 runs 16 residues. CDR3 nucleotide sequence: TGCGCCAGCAGCTTGTCCGGGGCGCGGGGCACCGGGGAGCTGTTTTTT. Encoded protein: CASSLSGARGTGELFF. The full variable domain, in which reference TRBV5-1 and TRBJ2-2 provide the parts outside the CDR3, is KAGVTQTPRYLIKTRGQQVTLSCSPISGHRSVSWYQQTPGQGLQFLFEYFSETQRNKGNFPGRFSGRQFSNSRSEMNVSTLELGDSALYLCASSLSGARGTGELFFGEGSRLTVL.

The V call is TRBV2, the J call TRBJ1-4; 7 bases map to TRBD1. J gave up 8 bases and V 6 bases, and 6 bases lay outside the gene matches. The length of the CDR3 is 13 residues. Per the germline V gene, CDR1 is SNHLY and CDR2 is FYNNEI. The CDR3, as DNA: TGTGCCAGCAGCAACAGGGGCCCGGAAAAACTGTTTTTT. Translated: CASSNRGPEKLFF.

J is TRBJ2-4 and V is TRBV3-1, with D tentatively TRBD2 (6 bases). The J call is in doubt because the DNA end fits TRBJ2-7 better. The germline CDR1 and CDR2 sequences are LGHDT and YNNKEL (reference sequence). The CDR3 has 14 residues. The CDR3 here is CASSQEILAFEQYF. In nucleotides, the CDR3 is TGTGCCAGCAGCCAAGAAATACTAGCATTCGAGCAGTACTTC.

The genes are TRBV10-3 and TRBJ1-1; D might be TRBD1 (5 bases). CDR1 and CDR2 (germline): ENHRY, SYGVKD. Trimming left V 10 bases short and J 5 bases short, with 17 bases between. The CDR3 is made up of 13 amino acids. CDR3 region: CATCRGGDTEAFF. In DNA, the CDR3 is TGTGCCACCTGCCGGGGGGGTGATACTGAAGCTTTCTTT.

This clonotype appeared many times. The chain recombines TRBV7-2 with TRBJ2-7, with D possibly called TRBD1 or TRBD2 (5 bases each). CDR3 length equals 14 residues. The germline CDR1 and CDR2 sequences are SGHTA and FQGNSA. The V gene lost 3 bases and the J gene lost 4 bases, with 13 bases spanning the gap. The CDR3 DNA reads as TGTGCCAGCAGCTTCCGGGACCGGGTTTACGAGCAGTACTTC. Its protein product is CASSFRDRVYEQYF.

The sample holds a few counts of this clonotype. The chain employs TRBV4-3 and TRBJ2-2, with 7 bases fitting TRBD1. The CDR3 totals 16 residues. Trimming took 0 bases from V and 3 from J; bases not matched to a gene: 4. CDR1 and CDR2 from the germline V gene are LGHNA and YSLEER. CDR3: CASSQEGTAYTGELFF. The CDR3 nucleotides are TGCGCCAGCAGCCAAGAAGGGACAGCATACACCGGGGAGCTGTTTTTT.

This clonotype was observed a handful of times. The chain uses TRBV20-1 and TRBJ2-1; D is uncertain. CDR1 and CDR2 (germline): DFQATT, SNEGSKA (reference sequence). The germline V and J ends were trimmed by 6 bases and 2 bases, with 8 bases remaining between them. This CDR3 has 12 residues. The CDR3 here is CSAARPYNEQFF. For the CDR3, the DNA is TGCAGTGCGGCCAGGCCCTACAATGAGCAGTTCTTC.

The sample holds many counts of this clonotype. The chain joins TRBV7-8 to TRBJ2-7; TRBD2 is a possible D gene (5 bases). CDR1 and CDR2 (germline): SGHVS, FQNEAQ. Trimming removed 4 bases at V and 7 bases at J, with 14 bases between. The CDR3 loop spans 13 amino acids. In DNA, the CDR3 is TGTGCCAGCAGCTCCTCGAGAGGCGGGGAGCAGTACTTC. Protein: CASSSSRGGEQYF.

The chain couples TRBV4-3 to TRBJ2-3; no clear D. The V gene's germline CDR1 is LGHNA and CDR2 YSLEER. Trimming shortened V by 5 bases and J by 2 bases, and 14 bases separated the two germline ends. The CDR3 has 15 amino acids. The CDR3 DNA reads as TGCGCCAGCAGCTTGTGGGCCTACCCCACAGATACGCAGTATTTT. Translation gives CASSLWAYPTDTQYF.

The chain joins TRBV11-1 to TRBJ1-1; 9 bases align to TRBD1. This CDR3 has 14 residues. V gave up 5 bases and J gave up 5 bases; unmatched junction bases: 6. Germline V gene sequence: CDR1 SGHAT, CDR2 FQDESV (reference sequence). CDR3 DNA: TGTGCCAGCAGCATGGGACAGGGTCGGACTGAAGCTTTCTTT. It specifies CASSMGQGRTEAFF.

Points on this clonotype: A much larger clone lies one base from this, so it may be a read error. The V and J genes are TRBV12-3 or TRBV12-4 and TRBJ2-3, with D perhaps TRBD1 (5 bases). There are 14 residues in the CDR3. The CDR3 DNA follows: TGTGCCAGCAGTTTAGTACAGGTGGCAGATGCGCAGTATTTT. This translates into CASSLVQVADAQYF.

This chain connects TRBV5-1 to TRBJ2-2; 7 bases align to TRBD2. The junction had 3 bases not matched to a gene; V was cut back by 0 bases and J by 4 bases. The CDR3 extends over 15 amino acids. Germline CDR1 SGHRS, CDR2 YFSETQ. The CDR3 sequence: CASSLEGGPTGELFF. The CDR3 region has the DNA TGCGCCAGCAGCTTGGAGGGAGGGCCCACCGGGGAGCTGTTTTTT.

This rearrangement joins TRBV12-3 or TRBV12-4 to TRBJ1-1; 7 bases match TRBD1. Trimming removed 3 bases from V and 5 bases from J; junction bases left unmatched: 9. The CDR3 contains 15 residues. CDR3 nucleotide sequence: TGTGCCAGCAGTTTTCGGCAGGGGGGTAGTACTGAAGCTTTCTTT. It is translated as CASSFRQGGSTEAFF.

The chain combines TRBV15 with TRBJ1-4, with TRBD1 matching over 11 bases. Germline V lookup: CDR1 LNHNV, CDR2 YYDKDF (reference sequence). After removal of 3 bases from V and 0 bases from J, the junction contained 3 bases not matched to a gene. The CDR3 has 17 amino acids. Here the CDR3 reads CATSSGQGAATNEKLFF. CDR3 bases: TGTGCCACCAGCAGCGGACAGGGGGCCGCAACTAATGAAAAACTGTTTTTT.

This sequence joins TRBV5-1 and TRBJ2-5; TRBD2 matches at 7 bases. CDR1 is SGHRS, CDR2 YFSETQ, per germline. The V gene end was trimmed by 5 bases and the J gene end by 4 bases; junction bases not matched to a gene: 2. The CDR3 runs to 12 residues. The chain's CDR3 is CASRRERETQYF. In DNA form, the CDR3 reads TGCGCCAGCAGGCGGGAGCGAGAGACCCAGTACTTC.

The rearrangement joins TRBV27 to TRBJ2-1; no reliable D call. The DNA matches TRBJ2-7 better at its end, which makes the J call doubtful. Per the germline V gene, CDR1 is MNHEY and CDR2 is SMNVEV (reference sequence). The CDR3 contains 14 residues. The CDR3: CASKAGRSYNEQYF. In DNA, the CDR3 is TGTGCCAGCAAGGCTGGGCGGTCCTACAATGAGCAGTACTTC.

The chain couples TRBV6-1 to TRBJ2-6, with 7 bases matching TRBD1. Trimming at V came to 6 bases and at J to 1 base, leaving 9 bases not matched to a gene. This CDR3 is 17 amino acids long. Germline CDR1 reads MNHNS; CDR2 reads SASEGT. The CDR3 coding sequence is TGTGCCAGCAGACCTAGGACAGGCAATTCTGGGGCCAACGTCCTGACTTTC. It specifies CASRPRTGNSGANVLTF.

V gene TRBV10-2 combines with J gene TRBJ2-4; unclear D gene. There are 13 residues in the CDR3. Germline V gene lookup returns CDR1 WSHSY and CDR2 SAAADI. Trimming cost V 8 bases and J 4 bases, with 12 bases left between them. Written as DNA, the CDR3 is TGCGCCAGCTGTACCGACTTAAAAAACATTCAGTACTTC. Protein: CASCTDLKNIQYF.